The following is a T cell receptor beta chain sequence with its context. What it binds is unknown. These data belong to a study of cytomegalovirus exposure and HLA in healthy donors. There are 15 residues in the CDR3. V dropped 6 bases and J dropped 2; count of bases not matched to a gene: 6. Germline CDR1 and CDR2: MDHEN and SYDVKM. General study findings and limits: CMV serostatus was the only recorded immune exposure for donors.

Use of 60 Vbeta and 13 Jbeta primers characterized the PCR. The data were produced by immunoSEQ multiplex PCR, yet TCRdb's version contains in-frame clones alone and is incomplete. The sample carries roughly 150,000 clones, 64% recorded once. The clonotype originates from a young woman in good health and CMV-seropositive. The specimen sequenced was PBMCs. The chain is built from TRBV28 and TRBJ1-5; 8 bases line up with TRBD1. The CDR3 region is CASRLQGGGNQPQHF. CDR3 sequence (DNA): TGTGCCAGCAGGTTACAGGGGGGAGGCAATCAGCCCCAGCATTTT.